The rows below give T cell receptor beta chains drawn from one sample of a study of blood T cell repertoires in COVID-19. Repertoires were generated with immunoSEQ multiplex PCR, while TCRdb's copy carries only in-frame clones and drops some. This sample carries about 110,000 clones, approximately 70% of them seen once, and the ten largest clones take 1.5% to 2%. The sequencing input was peripheral blood. The origin of the receptors is a woman aged 40-49 years with acute or convalescent COVID-19. CDR3s include the opening cysteine and the closing phenylalanine or tryptophan. A D gene is named only where the DNA matches it firmly. Clone sizes are given selectively: once, few, many, or a class where the clone is expanded.

d_gene,j_gene,abundance,v_gene,CDR3aa,CDR3nt
TRBD1,TRBJ2-1,.,TRBV30,CAWSGQGINEQFF,TGTGCCTGGAGTGGACAGGGAATCAATGAGCAGTTCTTC
TRBD1,TRBJ2-5,.,TRBV5-1,CASSLERGHVLETQYF,TGCGCCAGCAGCTTGGAGAGGGGGCACGTTTTGGAGACCCAGTACTTC
.,TRBJ1-2,.,TRBV4-2,CASSQAQGLPNYGYTF,TGTGCCAGCAGCCAAGCCCAGGGGTTACCTAACTATGGCTACACCTTC
.,TRBJ1-1,few,TRBV24-1,CATSDGMNTEAFF,TGTGCCACCAGTGACGGGATGAACACTGAAGCTTTCTTT
TRBD1,TRBJ1-5,once,TRBV4-1,CASSQGTGWDQPQHF,TGCGCCAGCAGCCAGGGGACAGGGTGGGATCAGCCCCAGCATTTT
.,TRBJ1-2,.,TRBV7-6,CASSLTGLRGYTF,TGTGCCAGCAGCCTAACAGGGTTGAGAGGCTACACCTTC
TRBD2,TRBJ2-3,.,TRBV15,CATSSGTSGVDTQYF,TGTGCCACCAGCTCCGGGACTAGCGGGGTGGATACGCAGTATTTT
.,TRBJ2-5,.,TRBV5-8,CASSLGQLIQETQYF,TGTGCCAGCAGCCTTGGACAGCTTATACAAGAGACCCAGTACTTC
.,TRBJ2-3,.,TRBV5-1,CASSLEGMTDTQYF,TGCGCCAGCAGCTTGGAGGGGATGACAGATACGCAGTATTTT
TRBD2,TRBJ2-3,.,TRBV5-1,CASSLGRLAGGFTDTQYF,TGCGCCAGCAGCTTGGGGAGGCTAGCGGGGGGCTTCACAGATACGCAGTATTTT
TRBD2,TRBJ2-3,.,TRBV7-3,CASSLIGDYTDTQYF,TGTGCCAGCAGCTTAATTGGGGACTACACAGATACGCAGTATTTT
.,TRBJ2-3,once,TRBV21-1,CASTQIRGLAGGSSTDTQYF,TGTGCCAGCACTCAAATCCGGGGACTAGCGGGGGGCAGTAGCACAGATACGCAGTATTTT
.,TRBJ2-5,.,TRBV10-2,CASRKTGLETQYF,TGCGCCAGCAGGAAAACAGGGTTGGAGACCCAGTACTTC
.,TRBJ1-2,.,TRBV10-3,CAISWDTNYGYTF,TGTGCCATCAGTTGGGACACTAACTATGGCTACACCTTC
TRBD1,TRBJ1-1,.,TRBV19,CASRDRGANTEAFF,TGTGCCAGTAGAGACAGGGGAGCGAACACTGAAGCTTTCTTT
TRBD2,TRBJ2-7,.,TRBV5-1,CASSPTSASYEQYF,TGCGCCAGCAGCCCGACTAGCGCCTCCTACGAGCAGTACTTC
TRBD1,TRBJ2-7,.,TRBV13,CASSVTGGQVQYF,TGTGCCAGCAGCGTCACAGGGGGCCAAGTGCAGTACTTC
.,TRBJ2-5,.,TRBV9,CASSLRSGLWETQYF,TGTGCCAGCAGCCTCCGCTCAGGGCTGTGGGAGACCCAGTACTTC
.,TRBJ2-1,.,TRBV7-2,CASAPGSYNEQFF,TGTGCCAGCGCCCCGGGGTCTTACAATGAGCAGTTCTTC
.,TRBJ1-2,once,TRBV2,CASGRDIYGYTF,TGTGCCAGCGGGCGCGACATCTATGGCTACACCTTC
TRBD1,TRBJ2-7,.,TRBV18,CASSPGTGGSSGYEQYF,TGTGCCAGCTCACCCGGGACAGGGGGCTCTTCGGGCTACGAGCAGTACTTC
.,TRBJ1-1,few,TRBV7-9,CATATTGPLDTEAFF,TGTGCCACCGCTACAACAGGCCCTCTGGACACTGAAGCTTTCTTT
.,TRBJ1-4,many,TRBV20-1,CSASDGGGLEKLFF,TGCAGTGCTAGTGATGGTGGGGGGTTAGAAAAACTGTTTTTT